The clone carrying this T cell receptor beta chain showed up many times. Its specificity is not known. CD4+CD45RO+CD25- cells were isolated as memory CD4+ T cells. This CDR3 is 16 amino acids long. Germline CDR1 and CDR2: SGHNT and YENEEA. Losses at the gene ends were 5 bases for V and 0 bases for J; bases not matched to a gene: 4. TCRdb re-derived calls from the 5' RACE reads in MiXCR, one entry per CDR3 protein. Of thousands of distinct CDR3 sequences in the sample, about a sixth were seen once. Study-level points and caveats: In terms of TCR gene usage, tumor memory CD4+ T cells clustered together with blood and lymph node memory CD4+ cells, as well as with lymph node naive CD4+ cells.

Sequencing used memory CD4+ T cells sorted from blood. The sample's subset: memory CD4+ T cells, CD4+CD45RO+CD25-. This TCR was recovered from a female donor with breast cancer. The chain joins TRBV11-3 to TRBJ2-3, with TRBD2 identical over 11 bases. CDR3 sequence: CASSARLAGSTDTQYF. In DNA form, the CDR3 reads TGTGCCAGCAGCGCCAGACTAGCGGGAAGCACAGATACGCAGTATTTT.